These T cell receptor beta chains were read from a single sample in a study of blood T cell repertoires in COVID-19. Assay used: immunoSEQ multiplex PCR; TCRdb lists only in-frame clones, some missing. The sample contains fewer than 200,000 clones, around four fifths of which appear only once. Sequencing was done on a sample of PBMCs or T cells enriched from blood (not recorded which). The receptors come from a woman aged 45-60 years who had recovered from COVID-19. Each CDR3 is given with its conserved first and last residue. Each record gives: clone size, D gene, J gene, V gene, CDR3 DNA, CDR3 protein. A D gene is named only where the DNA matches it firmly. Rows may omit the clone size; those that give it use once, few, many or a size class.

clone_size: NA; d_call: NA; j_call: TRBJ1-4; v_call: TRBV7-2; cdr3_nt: TGTGCCAGCAGCTTAGTACCAGGGGAAAAACTGTTTTTT; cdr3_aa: CASSLVPGEKLFF
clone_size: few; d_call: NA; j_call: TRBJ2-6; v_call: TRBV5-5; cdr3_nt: TGTGCCAGCAGCCGGGGTGGGACTTCTGGGGCCAACGTCCTGACTTTC; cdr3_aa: CASSRGGTSGANVLTF
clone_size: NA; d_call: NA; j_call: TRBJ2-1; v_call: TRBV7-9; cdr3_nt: TGTGCCAGCAGCCAGTATCATGAGCAGTTCTTC; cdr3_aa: CASSQYHEQFF
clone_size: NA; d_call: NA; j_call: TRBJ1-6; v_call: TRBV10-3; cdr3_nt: TGTGCCATCACGACAGCCCCCAATTCACCCCTCCACTTT; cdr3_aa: CAITTAPNSPLHF
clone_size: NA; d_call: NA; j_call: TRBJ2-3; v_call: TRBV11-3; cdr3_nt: TGTGCCAGCAGCCAGTCGGGGGATACGCAGTATTTT; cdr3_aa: CASSQSGDTQYF
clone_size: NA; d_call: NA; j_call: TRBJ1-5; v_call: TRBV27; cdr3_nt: TGTGCCAGCAGGAGGGGAGGGGTTAGCAATCAGCCCCAGCATTTT; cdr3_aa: CASRRGGVSNQPQHF
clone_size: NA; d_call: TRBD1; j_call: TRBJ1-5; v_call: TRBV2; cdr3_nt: TGTGCCAGCAGGGGCGGACAGGGGGCCCATCAGCCCCAGCATTTT; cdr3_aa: CASRGGQGAHQPQHF
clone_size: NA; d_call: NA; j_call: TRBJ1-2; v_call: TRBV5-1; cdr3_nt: TGCGCCAGCAGCTCCACAGGGTTGTCGGGCTATGGCTACACCTTC; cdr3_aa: CASSSTGLSGYGYTF
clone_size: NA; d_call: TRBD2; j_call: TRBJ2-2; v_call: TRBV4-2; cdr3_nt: TGTGCCAGCAGCCAGGGACCGGGACTAGCGGGGGGTAACACCGGGGAGCTGTTTTTT; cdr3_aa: CASSQGPGLAGGNTGELFF
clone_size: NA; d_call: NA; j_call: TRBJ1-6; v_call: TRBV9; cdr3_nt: TGTGCCAGCAGCGTCGGGGGTAATTCACCCCTCCACTTT; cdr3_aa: CASSVGGNSPLHF
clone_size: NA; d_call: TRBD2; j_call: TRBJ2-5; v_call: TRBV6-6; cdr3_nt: TGTGCCAGCCGAGGGGGAGCGGGAGAGGAGACCCAGTACTTC; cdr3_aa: CASRGGAGEETQYF
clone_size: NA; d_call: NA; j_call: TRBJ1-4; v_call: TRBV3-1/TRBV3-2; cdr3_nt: TGTGCCAGCAGCCCCCTGGACACCTCAACTAATGAAAAACTGTTTTTT; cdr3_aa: CASSPLDTSTNEKLFF
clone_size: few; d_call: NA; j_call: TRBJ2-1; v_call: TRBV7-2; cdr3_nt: TGTGCCAGCAGCTCCCCGGGGAATGAGCAGTTCTTC; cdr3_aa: CASSSPGNEQFF
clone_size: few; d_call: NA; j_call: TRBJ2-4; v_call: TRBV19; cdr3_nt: TGTGCCAGTAGTCAGGAGACTACCCAAAACATTCAGTACTTC; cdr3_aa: CASSQETTQNIQYF
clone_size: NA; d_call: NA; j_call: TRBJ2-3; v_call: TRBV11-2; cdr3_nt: TGTGCCAGCAGCCACCGACAGGAAAGGGTGGCAGATACGCAGTATTTT; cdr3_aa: CASSHRQERVADTQYF
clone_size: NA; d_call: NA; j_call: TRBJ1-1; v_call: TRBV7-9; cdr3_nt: TGTGCCAGCAGCTTGGTGTCGGTGAACACTGAAGCTTTCTTT; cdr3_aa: CASSLVSVNTEAFF
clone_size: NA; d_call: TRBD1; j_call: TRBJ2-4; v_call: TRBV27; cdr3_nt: TGTGCCAGCAGCTCGGGACAGGGGAAAATTCAGTACTTC; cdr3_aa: CASSSGQGKIQYF
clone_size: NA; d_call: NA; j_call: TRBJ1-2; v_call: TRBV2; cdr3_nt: TGTGCCAGCAGTGGCTCCCTCGGGATCCTCTATGGCTACACCTTC; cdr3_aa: CASSGSLGILYGYTF
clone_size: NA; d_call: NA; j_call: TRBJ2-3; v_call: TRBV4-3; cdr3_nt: TGCGCCAGCAGCCAAGACCCCCCCTTACAGGGGACTAGCACAGATACGCAGTATTTT; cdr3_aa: CASSQDPPLQGTSTDTQYF
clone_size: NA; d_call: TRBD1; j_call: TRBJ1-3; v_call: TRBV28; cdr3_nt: TGTGCCAGCAGTACTACCGGGACAGGGTTTGGAAACACCATATATTTT; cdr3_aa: CASSTTGTGFGNTIYF
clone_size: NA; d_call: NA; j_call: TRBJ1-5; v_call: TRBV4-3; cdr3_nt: TGCGCCAGCAGCCCCTCTGGGCAAGGCGATCAGCCCCAGCATTTT; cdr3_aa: CASSPSGQGDQPQHF
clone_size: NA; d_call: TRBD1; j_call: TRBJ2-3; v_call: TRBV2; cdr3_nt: TGTGCCAGGACGGCCTGGACAGGGCTTCAAGGGTGGACGCAGTATTTT; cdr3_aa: CARTAWTGLQGWTQYF
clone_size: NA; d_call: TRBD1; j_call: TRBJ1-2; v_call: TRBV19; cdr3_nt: TGTGCCAGTAGTATCACAGGGGCCTATGGCTACACCTTC; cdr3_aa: CASSITGAYGYTF
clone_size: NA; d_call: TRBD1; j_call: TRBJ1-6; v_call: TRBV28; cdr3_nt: TGTGCCAGCAGTTCGACAGGGAATAATTCACCCCTCCACTTT; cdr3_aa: CASSSTGNNSPLHF
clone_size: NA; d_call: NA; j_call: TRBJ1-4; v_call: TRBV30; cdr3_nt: TGTGCCTGGAAGGGTTCCGGGGGTGAAAAACTGTTTTTT; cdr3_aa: CAWKGSGGEKLFF
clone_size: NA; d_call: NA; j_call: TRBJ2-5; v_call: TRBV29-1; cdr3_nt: TGCAGCGTTGTAGATGGGCGCTACCTCCAAGAGACCCAGTACTTC; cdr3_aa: CSVVDGRYLQETQYF
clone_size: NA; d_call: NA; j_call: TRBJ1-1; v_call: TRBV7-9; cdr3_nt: TGTGCCAGCAGCTTCGGCGGGAACACTGAAGCTTTCTTT; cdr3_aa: CASSFGGNTEAFF
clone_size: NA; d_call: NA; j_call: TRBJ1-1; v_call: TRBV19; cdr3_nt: TGTGCCAGCCTAAATCCGCGTAGTGAAGCTTTCTTT; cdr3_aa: CASLNPRSEAFF
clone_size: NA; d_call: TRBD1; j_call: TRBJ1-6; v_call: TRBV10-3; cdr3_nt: TGTGCCATCAAGGGGACAGAGAATTCACCCCTCCACTTT; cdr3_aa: CAIKGTENSPLHF